The TCR beta chain under discussion was sequenced for a study of blood T cells in healthy people across ages. Together with a sample-barcoded 5' primer, a J-beta primer mix was included in a second PCR lasting about 7 to 12 cycles. Each single sample gave us at least 3 million CDR3-containing paired-end reads. TCRdb ran MiXCR on the 5' RACE reads and lists one entry per CDR3 protein. The table has 800,000 to 950,000 distinct CDR3 sequences, about 27% seen once. This clonotype was seen at least ten times. Its specificity is not known. Looked up from germline, CDR1 is MNHNY and CDR2 is SVGAGI (reference sequence). V lost 3 bases, J lost 1 base, and 15 bases lay in between. The length of the CDR3 is 16 residues. Study-wide findings and caveats: Measured against age, TCR beta diversity per million T cells decreased in a roughly linear manner.

This sample was shared with a second study, whose subject was T cells of mothers and their children. Per that paper: The study found slightly higher but non-significant overlap in related versus unrelated mother-child pairs.

The J gene is TRBJ2-5, the V gene TRBV6-6; no clear D. Sequencing used blood. The sequence came from a middle-aged woman in good health. The CDR3 here is CASSYWSLETQETQYF. CDR3 nucleotide sequence: TGTGCCAGCAGTTATTGGTCGCTTGAGACCCAAGAGACCCAGTACTTC.